Shown below are 14 T cell receptor beta chains from a single sample sequenced in a study of CD8+ T cells in alopecia areata (dated by TCRdb to the late 2010s). Interpreted using the paper, the time point label stands for: around 22 weeks on oral tofacitinib. The sample's treatment or condition, from its label and the paper: oral pan-JAK inhibitor, 5-10 mg twice daily. Library preparation was by the immunoSEQ multiplex PCR assay. RNA was extracted from all samples and reverse transcribed into cDNA as template for TCR sequencing. This immuneACCESS table, as held by TCRdb, lists in-frame sequences with V and J called but not all clones. Of the missing ones, under half trace to an unresolved V gene in checked studies; the others have no known cause. For this sample the table gives 150,000 to 200,000 clones, of which roughly 60% were detected only once. Of the sample, under 7% is held by the ten largest clones.

The material sequenced was CD4+ T cells sorted from blood, taken at week 24, from a patient treated with tofacitinib. The source is a human donor with alopecia areata.

In its sample, this clone was seen a few times. The rearrangement links TRBV29-1 to TRBJ2-2; a possible D gene is TRBD1 (6 bases). This CDR3 contains 13 residues. Trimming stripped 7 bases from V and 7 bases from J, with 16 bases between. From germline, CDR1 is SQVTM and CDR2 ANQGSEA. CDR3 protein: CSATTGESGELFF. CDR3 in DNA: TGCAGCGCCACGACAGGAGAGAGCGGGGAGCTGTTTTTT.

This clone was seen only a few times. This chain connects TRBV6-6 to TRBJ2-5; 7 bases match TRBD2. Germline assignment: CDR1 MNHNY and CDR2 SVGAGI (reference sequence). Trimming removed 2 bases from V and 5 bases from J; junction bases left unmatched: 8. This CDR3 is 15 amino acids long. The CDR3 sequence is CASSYRSGGGETQYF. The DNA of the CDR3 is TGTGCCAGCAGTTACCGATCGGGGGGAGGGGAGACCCAGTACTTC.

The genes are TRBV2 and TRBJ2-5, with D unclear. Germline V gene data show CDR1 as SNHLY and CDR2 as FYNNEI. CDR3 size: 12 residues. V shed 6 bases and J shed 4 bases, with 9 bases lying between them. The CDR3 spells CASRPGPETQYF. CDR3 DNA sequence: TGTGCCAGCAGGCCCGGGCCAGAGACCCAGTACTTC.

This clone was counted once. The rearrangement links TRBV18 to TRBJ2-1; weak D call: TRBD1 (6 bases). CDR3 length: 13 amino acids. V was clipped by 4 bases and J by 4 bases, with 8 bases between them. Germline CDR1 is KGHSH and CDR2 is LQKENI. CDR3 sequence reads: CASSQGQYNEQFF. The CDR3 nucleotides read TGTGCCAGCTCACAAGGACAGTACAATGAGCAGTTCTTC.

In its sample, this clone was seen once. The rearrangement uses TRBV5-1 and TRBJ2-5, with TRBD1 matching 10 bases. The germline V gene has CDR1 SGHRS and CDR2 YFSETQ. The CDR3 sequence is 14 residues long. Germline trimming cut 5 bases from V and 8 bases from J; bases unmatched to any gene: 9. CDR3 DNA: TGCGCCAGCAGACCGGGGACAGGGGAGGTTACCCAGTACTTC. It is translated as CASRPGTGEVTQYF.

The CDR3 loop reads CASGRDRWSGELFF. The CDR3 nucleotides read TGTGCCAGCGGCCGGGACAGGTGGTCCGGGGAGCTGTTTTTT. This chain links TRBV5-6 with TRBJ2-2, with 8 bases aligning to TRBD1. Germline trimming cut 7 bases from V and 6 bases from J; bases unmatched to any gene: 8. CDR3 length: 14 residues. Per the germline V gene, CDR1 is SGHDT and CDR2 is YYEEEE.

The CDR3 region has the DNA TGTGCCAGCAGCCTCCGGGACACGTCTGGCTACACCTTC. It translates to CASSLRDTSGYTF. The gene calls are TRBV7-9 and TRBJ1-2; weak D call: TRBD1 (6 bases). The CDR3 has 13 amino acids. V was clipped by 5 bases and J by 7 bases, with 14 bases between them. CDR1 is SEHNR, CDR2 FQNEAQ, per germline (reference sequence).

The chain has TRBV4-3 and TRBJ2-7, with D possibly matching TRBD2 (6 bases). Germline V gene lookup returns CDR1 LGHNA and CDR2 YSLEER. The CDR3 covers 13 residues. Trimming shortened V by 4 bases and J by 4 bases, and 11 bases separated the two germline ends. The chain's CDR3 is CASSRRGGYEQYF. Written as DNA, the CDR3 is TGCGCCAGCAGCCGGAGGGGTGGGTACGAGCAGTACTTC.

The chain links TRBV6-5 to TRBJ1-5, with 9 bases identical to TRBD1. With 4 bases clipped from V and 5 bases from J, the junction kept 3 bases outside the gene matches. The CDR3 has 14 amino acids. CDR1 MNHEY and CDR2 SVGAGI come from the germline V gene. The CDR3: CASSLGQGHQPQHF. In DNA form, the CDR3 reads TGTGCCAGCAGTTTAGGACAGGGGCATCAGCCCCAGCATTTT.

The rearrangement links TRBV6-6 to TRBJ1-2; 10 bases line up with TRBD1. This CDR3 region has 14 residues. V gave up 5 bases and J gave up 6 bases; unmatched junction bases: 6. Germline V lookup: CDR1 MNHNY, CDR2 SVGAGI (reference sequence). The chain's CDR3 is CASSDQGQGHGYTF. The CDR3 DNA follows: TGTGCCAGCAGTGATCAGGGACAGGGGCATGGCTACACCTTC.

The chain combines TRBV25-1 with TRBJ1-5; perhaps TRBD1 as D (6 bases). The CDR3 runs 13 residues. The V end lost 6 bases, the J end lost 5 bases, and 11 bases lay between the germline ends. In germline, CDR1 is MGHDK, CDR2 SYGVNS. The CDR3 DNA reads TGTGCCAGCAGCCTAGCAGGGGATCAGCCCCAGCATTTT. It codes for CASSLAGDQPQHF.

Written as DNA, the CDR3 is TGTGCCAGCTCACCACGACAGGCTAGCACAGATACGCAGTATTTT. This codes for CASSPRQASTDTQYF. The chain links TRBV18 to TRBJ2-3, with D perhaps TRBD1 (6 bases). The CDR3 extends over 15 amino acids. Deletions cut 1 base from V and 0 bases from J, with 8 bases between. In germline, CDR1 is KGHSH, CDR2 LQKENI.

V gene TRBV6-5 combines with J gene TRBJ1-2, with D perhaps TRBD1 (5 bases). This CDR3 region has 14 residues. Trimming pared 2 bases from V and 7 bases from J, leaving 14 bases between. CDR1 MNHEY and CDR2 SVGAGI come from the germline V gene. CDR3 DNA: TGTGCCAGCAGTTACGGAAGGACATTCGGTGGCTACACCTTC. Translated: CASSYGRTFGGYTF.

V usage is TRBV28 and J usage is TRBJ2-5; D possibly corresponds to TRBD2 (5 bases). Trimming pared 10 bases from V and 3 bases from J, leaving 18 bases between. The CDR3 consists of 14 residues. Germline V gene lookup returns CDR1 MDHEN and CDR2 SYDVKM. The DNA of the CDR3 is TGTGCCACCAATGTCCCGGGGATTGAAGAGACCCAGTACTTC. This gives the protein CATNVPGIEETQYF.